The 30 T cell receptor beta chains presented below share a single source sample, sequenced in a study of blood T cell repertoires in COVID-19. Measured with immunoSEQ multiplex PCR; TCRdb has only the in-frame clones, and not every one. The sample consists of fewer than 350,000 clones, 85% of them appearing once. Sample: PBMCs or T cells enriched from blood (not recorded which). Source of these receptors: a woman between 50 and 59 years old who had recovered from COVID-19.

This chain links TRBV10-3 with TRBJ2-1, with TRBD2 identical over 7 bases. V gave up 3 bases and J gave up 10 bases; unmatched junction bases: 9. The CDR3 totals 14 residues. Looked up from germline, CDR1 is ENHRY and CDR2 is SYGVKD. CDR3 loop: CAISEGTTDGEQFF. The CDR3 nucleotides read TGTGCCATCAGTGAAGGGACTACCGACGGGGAGCAGTTCTTC.

This clone has a single count. This rearrangement joins TRBV5-1 to TRBJ1-1, with TRBD1 matching 7 bases. CDR3 length: 16 amino acids. Trimming at V came to 0 bases and at J to 3 bases, leaving 8 bases not matched to a gene. Germline loops: CDR1 SGHRS, CDR2 YFSETQ. CDR3 residues: CASSLAAGDRDTEAFF. The CDR3 DNA sequence: TGCGCCAGCAGCTTGGCCGCCGGAGACAGGGACACTGAAGCTTTCTTT.

V and J are TRBV6-5 and TRBJ2-4; D not resolved. The CDR3 sequence is 14 residues long. Trimming took off 6 bases at V and 7 bases at J, with 16 bases between the two ends. Germline CDR1 MNHEY, CDR2 SVGAGI. CDR3 region: CASSESVGWNIQYF. CDR3 nucleotide sequence: TGTGCCAGCAGCGAGTCCGTCGGTTGGAACATTCAGTACTTC.

This clone was picked up a small number of times. The CDR3 spells CASSIRQGNSNQPQHF. DNA for the CDR3: TGTGCCAGTAGTATTCGACAAGGCAATAGCAATCAGCCCCAGCATTTT. The genes are TRBV19 and TRBJ1-5; no clear D. The CDR3 loop spans 16 amino acids. Germline V gives CDR1 LNHDA, CDR2 SQIVND (reference sequence). V lost 3 bases to trimming and J lost 0 bases, with 12 bases between them. Variable domain in full (rest from reference TRBV19 and TRBJ1-5): DGGITQSPKYLFRKEGQNVTLSCEQNLNHDAMYWYRQDPGQGLRLIYYSQIVNDFQKGDIAEGYSVSREKKESFPLTVTSAQKNPTAFYLCASSIRQGNSNQPQHFGDGTRLSIL.

This clone was picked up a small number of times. The chain uses TRBV3-1 (or the pseudogene TRBV3-2) and TRBJ1-2; D gene uncertain. V lost 1 base, J lost 6 bases, and 15 bases lay in between. The germline V gene encodes CDR1 LGHDT and CDR2 YNNKEL (reference sequence). The CDR3 has 15 amino acids. In DNA, the CDR3 is TGTGCCAGCAGCCAAGGGGAGGGCAGTAGGGATGGCTACACCTTC. This gives the protein CASSQGEGSRDGYTF.

V and J are TRBV9 and TRBJ2-4; TRBD2 is a possible D gene (5 bases). V lost 0 bases and J lost 7, with 8 bases in between. Germline V lookup: CDR1 SGDLS, CDR2 YYNGEE. The CDR3 is 13 amino acids. The CDR3 loop is CASSVGLSNIQYF. CDR3 bases: TGTGCCAGCAGCGTAGGACTATCGAACATTCAGTACTTC. The complete variable domain, with remaining parts taken from reference TRBV9 and TRBJ2-4, reads DSGVTQTPKHLITATGQRVTLRCSPRSGDLSVYWYQQSLDQGLQFLIQYYNGEERAKGNILERFSAQQFPDLHSELNLSSLELGDSALYFCASSVGLSNIQYFGAGTRLSVL.

V usage is TRBV7-9 and J usage is TRBJ1-2, with TRBD1 matching 11 bases. J was trimmed by 2 bases and V by 4 bases; bases with no gene match: 3. CDR3 length equals 15 residues. Germline CDR1 is SEHNR and CDR2 is FQNEAQ (reference sequence). CDR3 residues: CASSSGQGANYGYTF. CDR3 bases: TGTGCCAGCAGCTCCGGACAGGGGGCAAACTATGGCTACACCTTC. The full variable domain, in which reference TRBV7-9 and TRBJ1-2 provide the parts outside the CDR3, is DTGVSQNPRHKITKRGQNVTFRCDPISEHNRLYWYRQTLGQGPEFLTYFQNEAQLEKSRLLSDRFSAERPKGSFSTLEIQRTEQGDSAMYLCASSSGQGANYGYTFGSGTRLTVV.

The chain carries TRBV4-1 and TRBJ2-3; TRBD2 agrees at 13 bases. Germline V lookup: CDR1 MGHRA, CDR2 YSYEKL. There are 15 residues in the CDR3. With 4 bases clipped from V and 4 bases from J, the junction kept 2 bases outside the gene matches. For the CDR3, the DNA is TGCGCCAGCAGCCCAGGACTAGCGGGGGCAGATACGCAGTATTTT. This translates into CASSPGLAGADTQYF.

The chain uses TRBV24-1 and TRBJ2-7; TRBD2 might be the D (6 bases). Trimming removed 4 bases at V and 6 bases at J, with 15 bases between. Per the germline V gene, CDR1 is KGHDR and CDR2 is SFDVKD. This CDR3 region has 14 residues. This CDR3 reads CATSDPKLAAEQYF. In DNA, the CDR3 is TGTGCCACCAGTGACCCCAAACTAGCTGCCGAGCAGTACTTC.

The chain couples TRBV19 to TRBJ2-7; tentative D call: TRBD2 (5 bases). Germline V gives CDR1 LNHDA, CDR2 SQIVND (reference sequence). This CDR3 region has 12 residues. Trimming left V 6 bases short and J 6 bases short, with 12 bases between. CDR3 region: CASRTGIGEQYF. The CDR3 nucleotides are TGTGCCAGTAGGACGGGAATCGGCGAGCAGTACTTC.

This rearrangement joins TRBV5-1 to TRBJ2-1; 8 bases match TRBD1. Germline CDR1 is SGHRS and CDR2 is YFSETQ. Trimming cost V 3 bases and J 0 bases; bases outside gene matches: 5. The CDR3 runs 16 residues. CDR3 region: CASSSGTGSSYNEQFF. The CDR3 nucleotides read TGCGCCAGCAGCTCGGGGACAGGAAGCTCCTACAATGAGCAGTTCTTC.

The sample holds a few counts of this clone. The genes are TRBV6-4 and TRBJ2-1; TRBD2 matches 10 bases. This CDR3 region has 15 residues. V shed 3 bases and J 8 bases; nucleotides not matched to a gene: 7. CDR1 and CDR2 from the germline V gene are MRHNA and SNTAGT. CDR3 protein: CASSDGTSEIHEQFF. The CDR3 DNA reads TGTGCCAGCAGTGATGGGACTAGCGAAATCCATGAGCAGTTCTTC.

J is TRBJ2-7 and V is TRBV12-3 or TRBV12-4; 7 nucleotides match TRBD2. J lost 9 bases, V lost 5 bases, and 7 bases had no gene match. This CDR3 comprises 12 residues. The CDR3 DNA follows: TGTGCCAGCAGTCGGGACTACCCGCGGCAGTACTTC. Protein: CASSRDYPRQYF.

The V and J genes are TRBV11-2 and TRBJ2-1, with D possibly TRBD2 on 5 matching bases. The CDR3 runs 15 residues. Germline CDR1 reads SGHAT; CDR2 reads FQNNGV. V was cut by 0 bases and J by 6 bases, with 12 bases left in between. CDR3 in amino acids: CASSLDRLAFNEQFF. The DNA for the CDR3 is TGTGCCAGCAGCTTAGATCGGCTAGCCTTCAATGAGCAGTTCTTC.

V gene TRBV28 combines with J gene TRBJ2-3; maybe TRBD2 (5 bases). Germline values: CDR1 MDHEN, CDR2 SYDVKM. Trimming left V 5 bases short and J 1 base short, with 13 bases between. This CDR3 contains 15 residues. The CDR3 sequence: CASSPPGSGTDTQYF. In DNA, the CDR3 is TGTGCCAGCAGTCCCCCGGGGTCAGGCACAGATACGCAGTATTTT.

This chain connects TRBV7-9 to TRBJ2-3; 7 bases fit TRBD2. CDR1 and CDR2 (germline): SEHNR, FQNEAQ (reference sequence). J lost 0 bases, V lost 0 bases, and 12 bases had no gene match. The CDR3 runs to 19 residues. For the CDR3, the DNA is TGTGCCAGCAGCTTAGCGGGCGGGGGACGGATTGCTAGCACAGATACGCAGTATTTT. It is translated as CASSLAGGGRIASTDTQYF.

This rearrangement joins TRBV30 to TRBJ2-1; D unclear. V lost 2 bases, J lost 6 bases, and 8 bases lay in between. The CDR3 totals 12 residues. Germline values: CDR1 GTSNPN, CDR2 SVGIG (reference sequence). In DNA, the CDR3 is TGTGCCTGGAGTAGGAGTATCAATGAGCAGTTCTTC. Translation: CAWSRSINEQFF.

The table lists this clone with a few counts. The chain joins TRBV5-6 to TRBJ2-1, with 12 nucleotides matching TRBD2. Trimming at V came to 3 bases and at J to 7 bases, leaving 11 bases not matched to a gene. Germline assignment: CDR1 SGHDT and CDR2 YYEEEE. CDR3 length: 17 amino acids. CDR3 in DNA: TGTGCCAGCAGCTGGACTGGACTAGCGGGGTTAAGAAATGAGCAGTTCTTC. Its translation: CASSWTGLAGLRNEQFF.

J is TRBJ2-3 and V is TRBV30; 7 bases match TRBD2. Germline V gene lookup returns CDR1 GTSNPN and CDR2 SVGIG (reference sequence). The CDR3 has 14 amino acids. V lost 3 bases and J lost 1; bases outside the gene matches: 4. The CDR3 DNA reads TGTGCCTGGAGGAACCTAGCGGGCACAGATACGCAGTATTTT. Its translation is CAWRNLAGTDTQYF. Supplemented by reference TRBV30 and TRBJ2-3, the full variable domain reads SQTIHQWPATLVQPVGSPLSLECTVEGTSNPNLYWYRQAAGRGLQLLFYSVGIGQISSEVPQNLSASRPQDRQFILSSKKLLLSDSGFYLCAWRNLAGTDTQYFGPGTRLTVL.

In nucleotides, the CDR3 is TGTGCCAGCAGTCCACTACAGGGGTCCTACGAGCAGTACTTC. Amino acid sequence: CASSPLQGSYEQYF. The V and J genes are TRBV11-1 and TRBJ2-7, with 7 nucleotides matching TRBD1. The CDR3 totals 14 residues. Germline-derived CDR1 and CDR2 are SGHAT and FQDESV (reference sequence). The J segment lost 1 base and the V segment lost 6 bases, leaving 6 bases of the junction unmatched.

This chain links TRBV19 with TRBJ1-1, with 10 bases aligning to TRBD1. Germline CDR1 is LNHDA and CDR2 is SQIVND (reference sequence). V was pared by 5 bases and J by 5 bases, with 11 bases of the junction left unmatched. This CDR3 contains 16 residues. This CDR3 reads CASSPRQGAGVTEAFF. CDR3 DNA: TGTGCCAGTAGTCCTCGACAGGGGGCGGGGGTGACTGAAGCTTTCTTT.

The chain has TRBV30 and TRBJ1-1, with 10 bases matching TRBD1. CDR1 and CDR2 from the germline V gene are GTSNPN and SVGIG (reference sequence). The CDR3 is made up of 19 amino acids. V lost 2 bases, J lost 0 bases, and 15 bases stayed unmatched. The CDR3 nucleotides are TGTGCCTGGAGTAAACCGAGGGACAGGGGAATAATAGTGAACACTGAAGCTTTCTTT. It codes for CAWSKPRDRGIIVNTEAFF.

This clone was counted between two and nine times. The chain has TRBV19 and TRBJ1-5; 8 bases agree with TRBD1. Per the germline V gene, CDR1 is LNHDA and CDR2 is SQIVND (reference sequence). The CDR3 is 15 amino acids. V lost 3 bases, J lost 6 bases, and 7 bases stayed unmatched. DNA for the CDR3: TGTGCCAGTAGTATCCAAGGACAGGGCCGTCAGCCCCAGCATTTT. Its protein is CASSIQGQGRQPQHF.

This chain uses TRBV13 with TRBJ1-2, with D maybe TRBD1 (6 bases). CDR1 and CDR2 (germline): PRHDT, FYEKMQ (reference sequence). The CDR3 loop spans 14 amino acids. Trimming took 4 bases from V and 8 from J, leaving 17 bases between them. CDR3 nucleotides: TGTGCCAGCAGCTGGAGACAGGCCCTAAGGGGCTACACCTTC. The encoded protein is CASSWRQALRGYTF.

V is TRBV19 and J is TRBJ2-7, with 8 bases that match TRBD2. Germline CDR1 is LNHDA and CDR2 is SQIVND (reference sequence). The ends lost 5 bases at V and 8 bases at J; junction bases unmatched: 11. The CDR3 has 14 residues. The CDR3 bases are TGTGCCAGTAGTTGGTCGGGGGGGCCCGACCAGCAGTACTTC. As protein: CASSWSGGPDQQYF.

The chain carries TRBV7-2 and TRBJ1-2; D unresolved. Germline CDR1 reads SGHTA; CDR2 reads FQGNSA. V was trimmed by 1 base and J by 2 bases, leaving 17 bases between them. CDR3 length: 17 amino acids. Written as DNA, the CDR3 is TGTGCCAGCAGCTTAGACCCCCAGGATACACTGAACTATGGCTACACCTTC. Its translation is CASSLDPQDTLNYGYTF.

This clone was recorded only once. V gene TRBV29-1 combines with J gene TRBJ2-5; D remains ambiguous. Germline V gene sequence: CDR1 SQVTM, CDR2 ANQGSEA. The CDR3 is made up of 13 amino acids. Trimming cost V 3 bases and J 1 base, with 9 bases left between them. The CDR3 reads CSVEIQPQETQYF. CDR3 sequence (DNA): TGCAGCGTTGAGATACAGCCCCAAGAGACCCAGTACTTC.

The chain has TRBV10-1 and TRBJ1-1; possibly TRBD1 for D (5 bases). The CDR3 sequence is 13 residues long. Germline CDR1 is WNHNN and CDR2 is SYGVQD (reference sequence). V shed 6 bases and J shed 3 bases, with 11 bases lying between them. The CDR3 here is CASSLGADTEAFF. In DNA, the CDR3 is TGCGCCAGCAGCCTAGGGGCGGACACTGAAGCTTTCTTT.

The chain employs TRBV30 and TRBJ1-1; D perhaps matches TRBD1 (5 bases). Germline V lookup: CDR1 GTSNPN, CDR2 SVGIG (reference sequence). Between the trimmed V and J ends, which lost 3 bases and 5 bases, there was a span of 13 bases. CDR3 length: 13 amino acids. The CDR3, as DNA: TGTGCCTGGAGACAACAGGAAGGAACTGAAGCTTTCTTT. Encoded protein: CAWRQQEGTEAFF.

The J gene is TRBJ1-2, the V gene TRBV2; TRBD1 is a possible D gene (6 bases). Trimming took 6 bases from V and 7 from J, leaving 21 bases between them. Germline V gene lookup returns CDR1 SNHLY and CDR2 FYNNEI. CDR3 length equals 15 residues. The CDR3 DNA is TGTGCCAGCAGCGCCCTCTTGACAGGTTTTACTGGCTACACCTTC. Amino acids: CASSALLTGFTGYTF.